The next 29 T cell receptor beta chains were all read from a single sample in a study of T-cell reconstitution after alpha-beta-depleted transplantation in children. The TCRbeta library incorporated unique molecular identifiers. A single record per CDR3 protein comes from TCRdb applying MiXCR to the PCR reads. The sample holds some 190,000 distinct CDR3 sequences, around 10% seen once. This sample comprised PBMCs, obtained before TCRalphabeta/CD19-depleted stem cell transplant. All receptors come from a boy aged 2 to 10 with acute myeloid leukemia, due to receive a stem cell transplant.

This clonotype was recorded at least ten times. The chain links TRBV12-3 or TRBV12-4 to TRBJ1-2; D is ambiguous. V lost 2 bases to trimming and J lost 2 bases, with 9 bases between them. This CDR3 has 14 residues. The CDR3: CASSLSNSNYGYTF. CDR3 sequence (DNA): TGTGCCAGCAGTTTAAGCAACAGCAACTATGGCTACACCTTC.

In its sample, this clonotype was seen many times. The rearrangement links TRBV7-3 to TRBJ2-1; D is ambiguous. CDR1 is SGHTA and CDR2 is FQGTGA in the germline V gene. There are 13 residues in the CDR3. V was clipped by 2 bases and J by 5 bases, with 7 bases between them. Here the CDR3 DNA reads TGTGCCAGCAGCTTACGGGCCGACAATGAGCAGTTCTTC. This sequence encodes CASSLRADNEQFF.

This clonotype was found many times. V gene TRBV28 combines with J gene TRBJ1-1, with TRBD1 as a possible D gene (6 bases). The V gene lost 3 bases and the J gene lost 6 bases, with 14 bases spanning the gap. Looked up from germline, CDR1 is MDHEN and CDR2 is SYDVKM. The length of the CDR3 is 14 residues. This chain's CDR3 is CASSLIQGSAEAFF. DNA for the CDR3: TGTGCCAGCAGTTTGATTCAGGGGAGTGCTGAAGCTTTCTTT.

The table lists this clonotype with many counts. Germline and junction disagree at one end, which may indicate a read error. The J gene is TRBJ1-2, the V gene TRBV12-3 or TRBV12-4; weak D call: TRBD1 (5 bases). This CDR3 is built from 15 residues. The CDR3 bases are TGTGCCAGCAGCCAGTCCGACAGAACTAACTATTGCTACACCTTC. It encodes CASSQSDRTNYCYTF.

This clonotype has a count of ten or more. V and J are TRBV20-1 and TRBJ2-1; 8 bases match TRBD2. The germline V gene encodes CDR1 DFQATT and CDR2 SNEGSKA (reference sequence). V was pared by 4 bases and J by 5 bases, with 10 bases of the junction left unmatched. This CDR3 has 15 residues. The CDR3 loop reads CSATLAGILDNEQFF. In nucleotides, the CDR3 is TGCAGTGCTACCCTAGCGGGTATACTAGACAATGAGCAGTTCTTC.

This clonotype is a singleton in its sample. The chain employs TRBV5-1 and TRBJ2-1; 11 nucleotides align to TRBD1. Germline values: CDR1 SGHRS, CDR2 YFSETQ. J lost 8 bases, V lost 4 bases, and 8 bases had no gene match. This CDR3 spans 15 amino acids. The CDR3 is CASSLGDRGYDEQFF. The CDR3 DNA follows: TGCGCCAGCAGCCTTGGGGACAGGGGGTACGATGAGCAGTTCTTC.

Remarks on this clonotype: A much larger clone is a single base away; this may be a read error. CDR3 DNA: TGCGCCAGCAGCTGGACTAGCGGGGTTACAGATACGCAGTGTTTT. It codes for CASSWTSGVTDTQCF. V gene TRBV5-1 combines with J gene TRBJ2-3; TRBD2 aligns across 12 bases. Germline V gene data show CDR1 as SGHRS and CDR2 as YFSETQ. The length of the CDR3 is 15 residues.

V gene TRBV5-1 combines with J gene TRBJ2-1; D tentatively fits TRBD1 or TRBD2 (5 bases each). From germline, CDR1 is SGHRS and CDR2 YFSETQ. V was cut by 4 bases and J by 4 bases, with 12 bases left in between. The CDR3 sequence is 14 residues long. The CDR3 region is CASSRSGGYNEQFF. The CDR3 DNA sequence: TGCGCCAGCAGCCGGAGTGGGGGATACAATGAGCAGTTCTTC.

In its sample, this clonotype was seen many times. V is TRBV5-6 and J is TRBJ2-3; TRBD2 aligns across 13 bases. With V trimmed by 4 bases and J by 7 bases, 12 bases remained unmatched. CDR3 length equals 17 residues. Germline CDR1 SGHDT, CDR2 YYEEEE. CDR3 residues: CASSLRTSGSRRNTQYF. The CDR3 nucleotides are TGTGCCAGCAGCCTCAGGACTAGCGGGAGTAGGAGGAATACGCAGTATTTT.

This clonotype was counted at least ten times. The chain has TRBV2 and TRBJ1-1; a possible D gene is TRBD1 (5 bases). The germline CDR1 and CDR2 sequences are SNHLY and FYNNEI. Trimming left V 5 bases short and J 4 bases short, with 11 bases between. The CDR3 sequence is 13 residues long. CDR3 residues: CASSQGFGTEAFF. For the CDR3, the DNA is TGTGCCAGCAGTCAGGGTTTTGGCACTGAAGCTTTCTTT.

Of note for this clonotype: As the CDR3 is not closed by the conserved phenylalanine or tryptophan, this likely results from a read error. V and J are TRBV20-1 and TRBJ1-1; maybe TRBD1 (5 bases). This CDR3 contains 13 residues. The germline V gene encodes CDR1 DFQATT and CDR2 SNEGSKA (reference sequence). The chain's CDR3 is CSAAGPGHTQAFL. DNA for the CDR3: TGCAGTGCCGCCGGTCCAGGGCACACTCAAGCTTTCCTT.

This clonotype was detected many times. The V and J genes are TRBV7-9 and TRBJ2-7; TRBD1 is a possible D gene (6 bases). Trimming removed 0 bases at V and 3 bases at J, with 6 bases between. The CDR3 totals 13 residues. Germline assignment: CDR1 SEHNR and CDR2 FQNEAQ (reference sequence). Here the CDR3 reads CASSLADSYEQYV. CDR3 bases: TGTGCCAGCAGCTTAGCGGACAGCTACGAGCAGTACGTC.

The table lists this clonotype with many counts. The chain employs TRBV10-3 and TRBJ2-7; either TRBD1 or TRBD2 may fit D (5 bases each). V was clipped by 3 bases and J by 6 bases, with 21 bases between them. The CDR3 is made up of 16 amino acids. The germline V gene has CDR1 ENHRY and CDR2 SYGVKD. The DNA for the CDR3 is TGTGCCATCAGTGACCTCTCGGGACCCTCAGCGGTCGAGCAGTACTTC. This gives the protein CAISDLSGPSAVEQYF.

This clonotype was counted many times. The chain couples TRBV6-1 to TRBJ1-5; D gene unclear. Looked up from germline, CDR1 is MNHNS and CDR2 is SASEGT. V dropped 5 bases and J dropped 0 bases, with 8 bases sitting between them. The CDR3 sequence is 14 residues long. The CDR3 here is CASSPNYSNQPQHF. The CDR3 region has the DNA TGTGCCAGCAGTCCGAATTATAGCAATCAGCCCCAGCATTTT.

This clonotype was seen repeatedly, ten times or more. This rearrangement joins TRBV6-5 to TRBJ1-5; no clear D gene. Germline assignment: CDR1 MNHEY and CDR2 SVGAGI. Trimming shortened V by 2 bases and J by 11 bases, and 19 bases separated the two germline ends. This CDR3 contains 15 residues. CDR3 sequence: CASSYRFGSTSTQHF. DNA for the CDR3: TGTGCCAGCAGTTACCGGTTTGGCTCGACCTCGACCCAGCATTTT.

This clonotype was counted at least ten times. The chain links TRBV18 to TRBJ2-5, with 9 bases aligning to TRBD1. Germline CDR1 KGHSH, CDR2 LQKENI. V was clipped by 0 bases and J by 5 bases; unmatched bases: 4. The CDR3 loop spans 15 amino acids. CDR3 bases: TGTGCCAGCTCACCACCGGGACAGGGTGGCGAGACCCAGTACTTC. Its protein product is CASSPPGQGGETQYF.

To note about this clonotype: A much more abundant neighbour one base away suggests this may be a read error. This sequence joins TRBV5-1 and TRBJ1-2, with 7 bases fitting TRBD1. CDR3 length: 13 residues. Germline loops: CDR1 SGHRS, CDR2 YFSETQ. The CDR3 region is CASSNGAGGGSTF. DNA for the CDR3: TGCGCCAGCTCTAACGGGGCAGGGGGAGGCTCCACCTTC.

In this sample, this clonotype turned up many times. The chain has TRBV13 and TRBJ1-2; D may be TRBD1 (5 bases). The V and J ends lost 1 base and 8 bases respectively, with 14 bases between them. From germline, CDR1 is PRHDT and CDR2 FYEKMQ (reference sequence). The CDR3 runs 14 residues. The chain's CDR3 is CASSLEMAGPGYTF. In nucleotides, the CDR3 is TGTGCCAGCAGCTTAGAGATGGCAGGGCCCGGCTACACCTTC.

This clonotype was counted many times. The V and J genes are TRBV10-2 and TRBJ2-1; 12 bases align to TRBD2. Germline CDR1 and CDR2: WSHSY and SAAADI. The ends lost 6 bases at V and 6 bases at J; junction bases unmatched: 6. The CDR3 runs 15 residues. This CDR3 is CASRGATSGSNEQFF. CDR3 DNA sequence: TGCGCCAGCAGGGGGGCGACTAGCGGGAGCAATGAGCAGTTCTTC.

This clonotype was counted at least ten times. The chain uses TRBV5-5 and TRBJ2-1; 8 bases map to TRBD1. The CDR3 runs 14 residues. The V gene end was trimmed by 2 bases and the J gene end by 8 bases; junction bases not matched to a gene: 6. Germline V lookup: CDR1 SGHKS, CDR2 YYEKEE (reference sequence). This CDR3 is CASSFPPGGYEQFF. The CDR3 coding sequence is TGTGCCAGCAGCTTCCCTCCAGGGGGCTATGAGCAGTTCTTC.

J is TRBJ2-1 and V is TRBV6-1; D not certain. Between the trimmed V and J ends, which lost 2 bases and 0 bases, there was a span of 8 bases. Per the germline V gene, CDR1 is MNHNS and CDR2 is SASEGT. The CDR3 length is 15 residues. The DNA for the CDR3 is TGTGCCAGCAGTGAAAGCGTCAGCTCCTACAATGAGCAGTTCTTC. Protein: CASSESVSSYNEQFF.

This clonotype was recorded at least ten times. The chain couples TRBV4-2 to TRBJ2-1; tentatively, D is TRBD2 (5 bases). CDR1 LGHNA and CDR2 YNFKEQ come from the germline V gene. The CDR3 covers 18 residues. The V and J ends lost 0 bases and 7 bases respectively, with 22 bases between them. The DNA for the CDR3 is TGTGCCAGCAGCCAAGATTTAACGGGAACCGTGGGCGGTAATGAGCAGTTCTTC. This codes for CASSQDLTGTVGGNEQFF.

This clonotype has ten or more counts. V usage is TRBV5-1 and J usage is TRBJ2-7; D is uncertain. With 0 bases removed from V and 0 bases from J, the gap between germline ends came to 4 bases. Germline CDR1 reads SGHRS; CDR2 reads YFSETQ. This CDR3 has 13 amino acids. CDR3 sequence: CASSLAASYEQYF. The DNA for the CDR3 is TGCGCCAGCAGCTTGGCCGCCTCCTACGAGCAGTACTTC.

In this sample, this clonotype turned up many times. CDR3 coding DNA: TGTGCCAGCAGCTTGGGACAGGGTGGGGAGACCCAGTACTTC. Translated: CASSLGQGGETQYF. The V call is TRBV5-6, the J call TRBJ2-5, with 7 bases that match TRBD1. Germline CDR1 is SGHDT and CDR2 is YYEEEE. The ends lost 0 bases at V and 5 bases at J; junction bases unmatched: 4. This CDR3 contains 14 residues.

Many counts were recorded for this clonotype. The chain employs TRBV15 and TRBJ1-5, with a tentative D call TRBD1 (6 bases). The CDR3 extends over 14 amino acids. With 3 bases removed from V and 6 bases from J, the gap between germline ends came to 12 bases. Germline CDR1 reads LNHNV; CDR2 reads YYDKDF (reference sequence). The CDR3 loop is CATSSWTEGQPQHF. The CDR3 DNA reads TGTGCCACCAGCAGCTGGACAGAGGGTCAGCCCCAGCATTTT.

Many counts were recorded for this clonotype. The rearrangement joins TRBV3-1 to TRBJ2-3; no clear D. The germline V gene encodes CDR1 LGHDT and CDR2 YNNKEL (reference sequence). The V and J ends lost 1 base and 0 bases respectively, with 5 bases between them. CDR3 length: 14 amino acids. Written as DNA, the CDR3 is TGTGCCAGCAGCCAAGTCGTGAGCACAGATACGCAGTATTTT. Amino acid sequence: CASSQVVSTDTQYF.

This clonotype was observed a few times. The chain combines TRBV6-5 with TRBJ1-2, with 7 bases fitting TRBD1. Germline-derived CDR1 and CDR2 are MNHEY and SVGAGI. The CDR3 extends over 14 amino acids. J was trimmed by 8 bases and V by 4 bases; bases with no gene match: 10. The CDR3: CASSSGPTGTGYTF. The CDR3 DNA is TGTGCCAGCAGTTCCGGCCCGACAGGGACCGGCTACACCTTC.

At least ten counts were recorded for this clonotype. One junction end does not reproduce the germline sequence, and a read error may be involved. The CDR3 region has the DNA TGTGCCAGTAGTTCCCCACAGAGAGGGATTGGGGCCAACGTCCTGACTTTC. Its translation is CASSSPQRGIGANVLTF. The rearrangement links TRBV28 to TRBJ2-6; TRBD2 is a possible D gene (5 bases). There are 17 residues in the CDR3. Germline V gene data show CDR1 as MDHEN and CDR2 as SYDVKM.

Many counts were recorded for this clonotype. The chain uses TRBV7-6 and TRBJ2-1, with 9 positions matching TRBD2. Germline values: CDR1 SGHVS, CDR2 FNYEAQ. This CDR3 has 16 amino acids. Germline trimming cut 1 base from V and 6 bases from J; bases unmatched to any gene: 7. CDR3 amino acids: CASSLGAGTSLNEQFF. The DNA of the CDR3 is TGTGCCAGCAGCTTAGGGGCCGGGACTAGCCTCAATGAGCAGTTCTTC.